This TCR beta chain is drawn from a study of neurological immune-mediated disorders. This clonotype was seen at least ten times. Using its own MiXCR run on the 5' RACE reads, TCRdb lists one record per CDR3 protein. This repertoire shows tens of thousands of distinct CDR3 sequences, roughly 3.5% found once; its top ten account for roughly 1.5%. 2 million PBMCs stored at -80 C were the source of the unsorted libraries. The clonotype originates from a man under 40 with multiple sclerosis. The specimen was PBMCs.

CDR3 sequence (DNA): TGCAGTGCTCCGATCGCCGGGACAGGGTATGGCTACACCTTC. Protein sequence: CSAPIAGTGYGYTF. The J gene is TRBJ1-2, the V gene TRBV20-1, with 9 bases lining up with TRBD1. Per germline, CDR1 DFQATT and CDR2 SNEGSKA (reference sequence). CDR3 length: 14 residues. V gave up 5 bases and J gave up 5 bases; unmatched junction bases: 9.